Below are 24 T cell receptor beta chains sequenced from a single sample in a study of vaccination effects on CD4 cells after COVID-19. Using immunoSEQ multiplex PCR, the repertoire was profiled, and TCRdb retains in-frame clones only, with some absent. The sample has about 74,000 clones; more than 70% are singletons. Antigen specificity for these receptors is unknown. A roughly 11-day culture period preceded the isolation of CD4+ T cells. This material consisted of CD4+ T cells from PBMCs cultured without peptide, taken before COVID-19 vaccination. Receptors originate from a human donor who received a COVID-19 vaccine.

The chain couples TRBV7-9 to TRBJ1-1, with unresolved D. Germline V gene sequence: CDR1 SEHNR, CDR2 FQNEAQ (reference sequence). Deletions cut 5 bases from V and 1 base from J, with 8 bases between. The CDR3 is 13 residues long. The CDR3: CASSLLGNTEAFF. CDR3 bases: TGTGCCAGCAGCCTCCTAGGGAACACTGAAGCTTTCTTT.

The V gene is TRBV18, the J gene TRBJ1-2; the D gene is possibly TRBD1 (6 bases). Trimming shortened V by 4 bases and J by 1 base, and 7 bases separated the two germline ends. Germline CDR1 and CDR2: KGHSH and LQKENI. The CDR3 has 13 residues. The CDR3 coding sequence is TGTGCCAGCTCACAGGACAGTAACTATGGCTACACCTTC. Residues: CASSQDSNYGYTF.

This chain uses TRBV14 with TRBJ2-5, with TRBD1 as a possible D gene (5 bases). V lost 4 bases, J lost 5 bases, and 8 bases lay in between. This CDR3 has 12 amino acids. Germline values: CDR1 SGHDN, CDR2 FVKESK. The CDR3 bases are TGTGCCAGCAGCCCAGGGTGGGAGACCCAGTACTTC. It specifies CASSPGWETQYF.

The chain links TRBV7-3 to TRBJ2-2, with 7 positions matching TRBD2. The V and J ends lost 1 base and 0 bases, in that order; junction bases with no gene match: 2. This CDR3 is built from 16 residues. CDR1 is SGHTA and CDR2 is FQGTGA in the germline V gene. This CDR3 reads CASSLNGGTNTGELFF. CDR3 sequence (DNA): TGTGCCAGCAGCTTAAACGGGGGGACGAACACCGGGGAGCTGTTTTTT.

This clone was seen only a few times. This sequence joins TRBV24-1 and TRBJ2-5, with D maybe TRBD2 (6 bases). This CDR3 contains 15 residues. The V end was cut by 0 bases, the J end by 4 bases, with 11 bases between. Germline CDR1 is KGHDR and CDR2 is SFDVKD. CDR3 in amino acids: CATSDLRGSGETQYF. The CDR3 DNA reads TGTGCCACCAGTGATTTGCGGGGTAGCGGAGAGACCCAGTACTTC.

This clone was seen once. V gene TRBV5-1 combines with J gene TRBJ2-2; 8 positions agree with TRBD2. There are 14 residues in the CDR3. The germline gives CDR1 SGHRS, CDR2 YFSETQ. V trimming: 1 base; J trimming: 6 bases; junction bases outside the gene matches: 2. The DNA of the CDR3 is TGCGCCAGCAGCTTGCCGGGGGGGGCCGGGGAGCTGTTTTTT. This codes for CASSLPGGAGELFF.

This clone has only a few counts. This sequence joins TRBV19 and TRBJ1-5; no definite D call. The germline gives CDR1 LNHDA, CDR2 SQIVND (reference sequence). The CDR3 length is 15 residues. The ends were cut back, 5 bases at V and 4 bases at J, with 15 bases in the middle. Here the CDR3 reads CASSSLDGRNQPQHF. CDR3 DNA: TGTGCCAGTAGTTCCCTGGACGGACGAAATCAGCCCCAGCATTTT.

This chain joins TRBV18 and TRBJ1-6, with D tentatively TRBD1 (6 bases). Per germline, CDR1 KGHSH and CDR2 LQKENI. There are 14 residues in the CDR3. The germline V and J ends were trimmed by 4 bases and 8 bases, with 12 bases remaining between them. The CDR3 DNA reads TGTGCCAGCTCACAACAGGGTACGGATTCACCCCTCCACTTT. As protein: CASSQQGTDSPLHF.

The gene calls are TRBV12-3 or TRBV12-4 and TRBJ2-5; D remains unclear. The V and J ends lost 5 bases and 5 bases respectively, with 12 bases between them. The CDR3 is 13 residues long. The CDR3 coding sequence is TGTGCCAGCAGTCCCATCGGTGGGGAGACCCAGTACTTC. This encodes CASSPIGGETQYF.

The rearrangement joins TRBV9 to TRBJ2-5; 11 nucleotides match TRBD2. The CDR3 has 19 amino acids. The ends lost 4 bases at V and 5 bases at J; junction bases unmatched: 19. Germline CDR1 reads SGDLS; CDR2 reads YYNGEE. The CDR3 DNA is TGTGCCAGCAGCTCCCGCCGGGGGCTAGCGGGGGGTAGGGGGGAGACCCAGTACTTC. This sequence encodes CASSSRRGLAGGRGETQYF.

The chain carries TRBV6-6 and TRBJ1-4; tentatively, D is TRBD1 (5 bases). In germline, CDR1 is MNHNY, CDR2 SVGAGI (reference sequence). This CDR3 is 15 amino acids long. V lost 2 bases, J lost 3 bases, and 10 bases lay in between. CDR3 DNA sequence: TGTGCCAGCAGTTACACAGGAATGTCTAATGAAAAACTGTTTTTT. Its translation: CASSYTGMSNEKLFF.

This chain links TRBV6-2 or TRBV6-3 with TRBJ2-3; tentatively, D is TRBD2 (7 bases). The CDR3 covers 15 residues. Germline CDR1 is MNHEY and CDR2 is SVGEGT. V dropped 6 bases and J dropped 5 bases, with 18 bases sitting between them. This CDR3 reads CASSRWGGAGDTQYF. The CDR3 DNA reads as TGTGCCAGCAGCCGGTGGGGGGGGGCCGGAGATACGCAGTATTTT.

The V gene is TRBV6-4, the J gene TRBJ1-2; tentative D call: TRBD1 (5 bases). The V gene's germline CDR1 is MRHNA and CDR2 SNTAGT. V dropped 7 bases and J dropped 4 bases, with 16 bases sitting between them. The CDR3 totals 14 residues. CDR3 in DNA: TGTGCCAGCATTATATTGGGGACGAGCTATGGCTACACCTTC. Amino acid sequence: CASIILGTSYGYTF.

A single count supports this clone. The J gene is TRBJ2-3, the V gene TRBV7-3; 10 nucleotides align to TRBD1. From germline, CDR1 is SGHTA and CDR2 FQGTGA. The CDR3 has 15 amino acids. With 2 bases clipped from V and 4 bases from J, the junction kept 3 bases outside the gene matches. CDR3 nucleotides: TGTGCCAGCAGCTTAGGGACAGGGGTGTCAGATACGCAGTATTTT. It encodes CASSLGTGVSDTQYF.

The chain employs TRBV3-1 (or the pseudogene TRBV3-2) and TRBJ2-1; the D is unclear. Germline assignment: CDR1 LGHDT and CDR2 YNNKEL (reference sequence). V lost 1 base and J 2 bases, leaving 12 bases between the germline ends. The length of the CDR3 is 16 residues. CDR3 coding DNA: TGTGCCAGCAGCCAAGGCCTACCAACGCCCTACAATGAGCAGTTCTTC. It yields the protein CASSQGLPTPYNEQFF.

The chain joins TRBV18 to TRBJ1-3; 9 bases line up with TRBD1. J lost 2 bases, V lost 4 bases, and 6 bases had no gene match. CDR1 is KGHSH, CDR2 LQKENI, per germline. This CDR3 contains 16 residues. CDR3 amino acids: CASSQGQGRAGNTIYF. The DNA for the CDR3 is TGTGCCAGCTCACAGGGACAGGGCAGAGCTGGAAACACCATATATTTT.

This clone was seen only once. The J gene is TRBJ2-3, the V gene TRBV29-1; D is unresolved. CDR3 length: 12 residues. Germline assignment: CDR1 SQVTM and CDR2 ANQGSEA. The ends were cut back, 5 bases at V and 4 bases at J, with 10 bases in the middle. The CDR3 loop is CSVHARSDTQYF. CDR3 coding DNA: TGCAGCGTTCACGCGCGTTCAGATACGCAGTATTTT.

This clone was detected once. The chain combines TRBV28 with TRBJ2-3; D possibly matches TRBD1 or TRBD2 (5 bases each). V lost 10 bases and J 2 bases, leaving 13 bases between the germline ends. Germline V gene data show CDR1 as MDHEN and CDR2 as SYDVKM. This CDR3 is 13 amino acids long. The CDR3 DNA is TGTGCCACCGGGGACGGGGTCACAGATACGCAGTATTTT. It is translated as CATGDGVTDTQYF.

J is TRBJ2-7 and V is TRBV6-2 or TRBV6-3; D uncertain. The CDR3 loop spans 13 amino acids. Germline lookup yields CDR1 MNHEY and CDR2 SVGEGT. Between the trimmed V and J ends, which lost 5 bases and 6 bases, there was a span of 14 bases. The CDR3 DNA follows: TGTGCCAGCAGTACCAGTAGGGTCCGCGAGCAGTACGTC. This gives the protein CASSTSRVREQYV.

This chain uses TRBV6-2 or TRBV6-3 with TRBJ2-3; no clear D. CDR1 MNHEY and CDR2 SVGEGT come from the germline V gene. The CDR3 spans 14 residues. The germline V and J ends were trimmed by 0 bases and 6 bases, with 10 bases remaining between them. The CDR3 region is CASSYSWKTDTQYF. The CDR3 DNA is TGTGCCAGCAGTTACTCGTGGAAAACCGATACGCAGTATTTT.

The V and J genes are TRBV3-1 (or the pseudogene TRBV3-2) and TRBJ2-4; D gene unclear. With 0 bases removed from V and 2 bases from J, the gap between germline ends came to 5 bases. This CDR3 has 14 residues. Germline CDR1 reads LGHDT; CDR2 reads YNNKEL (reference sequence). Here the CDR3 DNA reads TGTGCCAGCAGCCAAGATATCACCAAAAACATTCAGTACTTC. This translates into CASSQDITKNIQYF.

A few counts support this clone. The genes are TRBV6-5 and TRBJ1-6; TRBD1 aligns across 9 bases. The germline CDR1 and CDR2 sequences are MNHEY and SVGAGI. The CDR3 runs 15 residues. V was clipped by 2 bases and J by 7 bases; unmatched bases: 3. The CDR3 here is CASSYGDRVNSPLHF. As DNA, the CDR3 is TGTGCCAGCAGTTACGGGGACAGGGTAAATTCACCCCTCCACTTT.

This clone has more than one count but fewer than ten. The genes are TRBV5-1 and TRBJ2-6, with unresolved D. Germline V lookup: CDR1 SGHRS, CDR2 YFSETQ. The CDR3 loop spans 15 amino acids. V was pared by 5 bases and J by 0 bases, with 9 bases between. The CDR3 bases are TGCGCCAGCAGTTACCGCCCCTCTGGGGCCAACGTCCTGACTTTC. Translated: CASSYRPSGANVLTF.

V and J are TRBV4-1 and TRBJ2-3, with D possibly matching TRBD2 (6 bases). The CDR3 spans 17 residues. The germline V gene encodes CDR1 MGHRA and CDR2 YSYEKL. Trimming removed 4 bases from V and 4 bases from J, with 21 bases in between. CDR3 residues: CASSRDLTSSRPDTQYF. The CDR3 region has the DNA TGCGCCAGCAGCCGAGACCTGACTAGTAGTAGGCCAGATACGCAGTATTTT.